A single T cell receptor beta chain is shown here with its context. Per germline, CDR1 SGHDT and CDR2 YYEEEE. V dropped 0 bases and J dropped 4 bases, with 8 bases sitting between them. This CDR3 contains 13 residues. Assay used: immunoSEQ multiplex PCR; TCRdb lists only in-frame clones, some missing. The sample includes under 300,000 clones, 86% of them seen just once. This entry comes from a study of blood T cell repertoires in COVID-19. In the study overall: From the United States, Italy and Spain came samples of acute and convalescent COVID-19.

The receptor comes from a woman aged 70-85 years with COVID-19, enrolled during active disease. Material for sequencing was peripheral blood. J is TRBJ2-7 and V is TRBV5-6, with D possibly being TRBD1 (5 bases). CDR3 sequence: CASSLGAGYEQYF. The CDR3 DNA reads TGTGCCAGCAGCTTGGGGGCAGGGTACGAGCAGTACTTC.